This is a list of T cell receptor beta chains from one sample in a study of lymphopenia after photon versus proton radiotherapy. Generated by immunoSEQ multiplex PCR, the TCRdb table keeps only in-frame clones and is missing some. This sample has tens of thousands of clones, with roughly 93% found just once. This material consisted of peripheral blood, taken from a patient treated with photon-based radiotherapy. These TCRs come from a woman aged 70-85 years with pancreatic cancer. Each CDR3 is given with its conserved first and last residue.

j_call v_call cdr3_aa
TRBJ2-1 TRBV4-1 CASSQEVSGPTPYNEQFF
TRBJ2-3 TRBV5-4 CASSQAAGTLADTQYF
TRBJ1-1 TRBV5-4 CASSQARSEAFF
TRBJ2-7 TRBV18 CASSPRQANNYEQYF
TRBJ1-2 TRBV5-4 CASSLGTEVYGYTF
TRBJ2-1 TRBV11-2 CASNGQGNEQFF
TRBJ1-1 TRBV19 CASSNQGARTEAFF
TRBJ1-3 TRBV10-3 CAIRAQGGGNTIYF
TRBJ1-1 TRBV18 CASSPSANTEAFF
TRBJ2-7 TRBV5-6 CASSLDASYEQYF
TRBJ1-2 TRBV2 CASRPGTAVFYGYTF
TRBJ1-3 TRBV28 CASILGTFGNTIYF
TRBJ2-1 TRBV9 CASSVAGQANNEQFF
TRBJ1-4 TRBV28 CASRLRQGAANEKLFF
TRBJ1-4 TRBV28 CASSLSGATNEKLFF
TRBJ2-7 TRBV29-1 CSVRSGNEQYF
TRBJ2-2 TRBV4-3 CASSPKGRESGTGELFF
TRBJ2-2 TRBV6-5 CASSSTRTGELFF
TRBJ1-5 TRBV18 CASSPRQPQHF
TRBJ2-7 TRBV5-4 CASSLDVGQGVHEQYF
TRBJ1-4 TRBV7-2 CASSPGHSNEKLFF
TRBJ1-5 TRBV28 CASSLFGSENQPQHF
TRBJ2-7 TRBV9 CASSVSGTSYEQYF
TRBJ1-2 TRBV15 CATSREEDTYGYTF
TRBJ2-3 TRBV11-1 CASSEGHPGDTQYF
TRBJ2-7 TRBV7-9 CASSPRGGRLAYEQYF
TRBJ2-5 TRBV19 CASSMLAGSSIQTQYF
TRBJ2-7 TRBV30 CAWSVTGYEQYF
TRBJ1-1 TRBV5-1 CASSLEGNTEAFF
TRBJ2-7 TRBV2 CASDRAPYEQYF
TRBJ1-4 TRBV11-2 CASSLSFGGRGEKLFF
TRBJ2-7 TRBV6-1 CASSLGGSYEQYF
TRBJ2-7 TRBV11-2 CASSSGVAEQYF
TRBJ2-3 TRBV7-2 CASRRRADTDTQYF
TRBJ1-1 TRBV5-1 CASSGGQGANTEAFF
TRBJ2-1 TRBV7-3 CASSLMAGGNNEQFF
TRBJ2-2 TRBV9 CASSVAGLTGELFF
TRBJ1-1 TRBV5-1 CASSWGDGTEAFF
TRBJ1-1 TRBV11-3 CASSLGVNTEAFF
TRBJ1-2 TRBV16 CASSPPGQGYGYTF
TRBJ1-1 TRBV7-9 CASSPRAFTEAFF
TRBJ1-5 TRBV19 CASSNKQGWLQPQHF
TRBJ1-5 TRBV7-8 CASSSTQNQPQHF
TRBJ2-3 TRBV29-1 CSARGTSGRSDTQYF
TRBJ2-3 TRBV5-6 CASSGTSASSTDTQYF
TRBJ2-4 TRBV5-5 CASSPILAGGPSIQYF
TRBJ2-5 TRBV4-3 CASSQEGGGGETQYF
TRBJ1-1 TRBV19 CASSPRDGYTEAFF
TRBJ1-2 TRBV27 CASSRSGTGIYGYTF
TRBJ2-7 TRBV29-1 CSVNGLAGPHEQYF
TRBJ2-5 TRBV5-1 CASSFLAGVETQYF
TRBJ2-2 TRBV9 CASLRGQGLPGELFF
TRBJ2-6 TRBV21-1 CASSGGDRF
TRBJ1-3 TRBV27 CASSFSPPGSGNTIYF
TRBJ2-3 TRBV4-3 CASTQNIITGTGVGDTQYF
TRBJ1-2 TRBV27 CASSRQGANNYGYTF
TRBJ1-2 TRBV18 CASSPGVNYGYTF
TRBJ2-1 TRBV6-1 CASSPRNNEQFF
TRBJ2-7 TRBV5-1 CASSPDAASYEQYF